The 9 T cell receptor beta chains given below trace back to one sample, sequenced in a study of T cell responses to AZD1222 COVID-19 vaccine. Profiled with immunoSEQ multiplex PCR; TCRdb holds only in-frame clones, not every one. The sample consists of more than 100,000 clones, less than 90% of them appearing once. The material sequenced was peripheral blood, taken on day 0 of AZD1222 vaccination. The receptors here all came from an adult in good health.

The chain has TRBV19 and TRBJ1-5; D might be TRBD1 (5 bases). V lost 2 bases to trimming and J lost 4 bases, with 12 bases between them. Per the germline V gene, CDR1 is LNHDA and CDR2 is SQIVND (reference sequence). The CDR3 has 15 residues. CDR3 DNA: TGTGCCAGTAGTATACTAAGGGGTCGAAATCAGCCCCAGCATTTT. This codes for CASSILRGRNQPQHF. Together with reference TRBV19 and TRBJ1-5, the CDR3 gives the full variable domain: DGGITQSPKYLFRKEGQNVTLSCEQNLNHDAMYWYRQDPGQGLRLIYYSQIVNDFQKGDIAEGYSVSREKKESFPLTVTSAQKNPTAFYLCASSILRGRNQPQHFGDGTRLSIL.

The chain links TRBV19 to TRBJ1-2; D unresolved. Germline V lookup: CDR1 LNHDA, CDR2 SQIVND (reference sequence). The V end lost 7 bases, the J end lost 5 bases, and 23 bases lay between the germline ends. CDR3 length: 16 residues. The CDR3 DNA follows: TGTGCCAGTACCCCCCCTGGGGAGGGCCAGCGGTATGGCTACACCTTC. Its protein is CASTPPGEGQRYGYTF. Based on the CDR3 plus reference TRBV19 and TRBJ1-2, the full variable domain is DGGITQSPKYLFRKEGQNVTLSCEQNLNHDAMYWYRQDPGQGLRLIYYSQIVNDFQKGDIAEGYSVSREKKESFPLTVTSAQKNPTAFYLCASTPPGEGQRYGYTFGSGTRLTVV.

The chain recombines TRBV19 with TRBJ2-7; 7 nucleotides line up with TRBD1. With 5 bases clipped from V and 2 bases from J, the junction kept 6 bases outside the gene matches. The V gene's germline CDR1 is LNHDA and CDR2 SQIVND (reference sequence). The CDR3 extends over 14 amino acids. The CDR3 reads CASSLGQGAYEQYF. CDR3 nucleotide sequence: TGTGCCAGTAGTCTCGGGCAGGGGGCCTACGAGCAGTACTTC. The variable domain in full, with the rest retrieved from reference TRBV19 and TRBJ2-7, is DGGITQSPKYLFRKEGQNVTLSCEQNLNHDAMYWYRQDPGQGLRLIYYSQIVNDFQKGDIAEGYSVSREKKESFPLTVTSAQKNPTAFYLCASSLGQGAYEQYFGPGTRLTVT.

The rearrangement uses TRBV29-1 and TRBJ2-1; 7 nucleotides match TRBD2. Germline-derived CDR1 and CDR2 are SQVTM and ANQGSEA. The CDR3 is 13 residues long. Trimming removed 7 bases from V and 3 bases from J; junction bases left unmatched: 6. CDR3 coding DNA: TGCAGCGGCCGAGCGGGGAACTACAATGAGCAGTTCTTC. Translating gives CSGRAGNYNEQFF.

The gene calls are TRBV7-3 and TRBJ2-6; possibly TRBD2 for D (7 bases). Per germline, CDR1 SGHTA and CDR2 FQGTGA. The CDR3 spans 15 residues. With 5 bases removed from V and 10 bases from J, the gap between germline ends came to 18 bases. CDR3 in DNA: TGTGCCAGCAGCCCCGGGGGGCTCCTCGGTAACGTCCTGACTTTC. Encoded protein: CASSPGGLLGNVLTF.

The rearrangement links TRBV28 to TRBJ1-4, with 7 bases fitting TRBD1. This CDR3 is built from 14 residues. Unmatched junction bases numbered 11, after V lost 8 bases and J lost 8 bases. Per the germline V gene, CDR1 is MDHEN and CDR2 is SYDVKM. The CDR3 DNA sequence: TGTGCCAGCCGACAACAGGGGAACGGAGAAAAACTGTTTTTT. Translation gives CASRQQGNGEKLFF.

V and J are TRBV7-3 and TRBJ1-2; no clear D. Germline loops: CDR1 SGHTA, CDR2 FQGTGA. This CDR3 is 14 amino acids long. V was shortened by 5 bases and J by 3 bases, with 13 bases between the two germline ends. Here the CDR3 DNA reads TGTGCCAGCAGCCCTCAATTTGGGGACTATGGCTACACCTTC. This codes for CASSPQFGDYGYTF. Variable domain in full (rest from reference TRBV7-3 and TRBJ1-2): GAGVSQTPSNKVTEKGKYVELRCDPISGHTALYWYRQSLGQGPEFLIYFQGTGAADDSGLPNDRFFAVRPEGSVSTLKIQRTERGDSAVYLCASSPQFGDYGYTFGSGTRLTVV.

This chain joins TRBV28 and TRBJ1-2, with D perhaps TRBD1 (5 bases). V lost 5 bases to trimming and J lost 8 bases, with 12 bases between them. Per the germline V gene, CDR1 is MDHEN and CDR2 is SYDVKM. The CDR3 spans 12 residues. In nucleotides, the CDR3 is TGTGCCAGCAGTCCCTCCACAGGCGGCTACACCTTC. Encoded protein: CASSPSTGGYTF.

This clone was detected once. This chain uses TRBV5-1 with TRBJ1-1; maybe TRBD1 (5 bases). Germline lookup yields CDR1 SGHRS and CDR2 YFSETQ. CDR3 length equals 16 residues. V was shortened by 3 bases and J by 0 bases, with 15 bases between the two germline ends. Here the CDR3 reads CASSWGWGSMNTEAFF. The CDR3 DNA reads as TGCGCCAGCAGCTGGGGCTGGGGCTCCATGAACACTGAAGCTTTCTTT.